The present T cell receptor beta chain was sequenced within a study of cytomegalovirus exposure and HLA in healthy donors. Study details: The 90 to 150 validation repertoires matched the approximately 700 first-cohort repertoires in platform, a later analysis reported. Whole-study results and caveats: A few chains tied to CMV proved CMV antigen-specific in vitro. A list of 150 to 200 TCR beta chains associated with cytomegalovirus was given.

Here immunoSEQ multiplex PCR was the method, and the copy in TCRdb shows in-frame clones only, minus some. Altogether roughly 150,000 clones are present, roughly 89% being singletons, with the ten largest covering 3.3%. With regard to this clone: What it binds is unknown.

This CDR3 comprises 15 residues. In germline, CDR1 is SGHTA, CDR2 FQGNSA. V was cut by 0 bases and J by 8 bases, with 14 bases left in between. The receptor was isolated from a young woman in good health and CMV-seropositive. The gene calls are TRBV7-2 and TRBJ2-1, with D possibly being TRBD1 (5 bases). Sequenced sample: PBMCs. This CDR3 is CASSLAIGVRDEQFF. For the CDR3, the DNA is TGTGCCAGCAGCTTAGCCATTGGGGTCAGGGATGAGCAGTTCTTC.